These 20 T cell receptor beta chains were sequenced from one sample in a study of OX40 agonist ivuxolimab in advanced cancers. Data came from immunoSEQ multiplex PCR; TCRdb stores just in-frame clones and leaves some out. This table has about 29,000 clones, approximately 89% appearing once. Specimen: CD4+ or CD8+ T cells sorted from blood, collected in a trial of the OX40 agonist ivuxolimab. Receptors originate from an adult with an advanced solid tumor such as melanoma, head and neck, liver or kidney cancer.

The J gene is TRBJ2-7, the V gene TRBV6-1; the D gene is possibly TRBD1 (6 bases). Per germline, CDR1 MNHNS and CDR2 SASEGT. V lost 6 bases, J lost 2 bases, and 14 bases lay in between. This CDR3 is built from 14 residues. The chain's CDR3 is CASSPGTYAYEQYF. CDR3 in DNA: TGTGCCAGCAGCCCCGGGACATACGCCTACGAGCAGTACTTC.

This chain joins TRBV27 and TRBJ2-7, with D possibly being TRBD1 (6 bases). Germline CDR1 and CDR2: MNHEY and SMNVEV (reference sequence). The CDR3 extends over 16 amino acids. V shed 3 bases and J shed 2 bases, with 17 bases lying between them. The CDR3, as DNA: TGTGCCAGCAGTTTGTCCCCCGGGACACACACCTACGAGCAGTACTTC. It specifies CASSLSPGTHTYEQYF.

V gene TRBV6-6 combines with J gene TRBJ2-1, with D possibly being TRBD2 (5 bases). V was clipped by 6 bases and J by 4 bases, with 16 bases between them. The CDR3 runs to 15 residues. CDR1 and CDR2 from the germline V gene are MNHNY and SVGAGI (reference sequence). CDR3 residues: CASSLQERKYNEQFF. The DNA for the CDR3 is TGTGCCAGCAGCCTCCAGGAGCGGAAGTACAATGAGCAGTTCTTC.

This clone was detected only once. V and J are TRBV27 and TRBJ1-5; TRBD1 matches 8 bases. V lost 5 bases and J lost 2; bases outside the gene matches: 5. The CDR3 has 15 amino acids. Germline CDR1 and CDR2: MNHEY and SMNVEV (reference sequence). The DNA of the CDR3 is TGTGCCAGCAGTGAGGACAGGGACGGCAATCAGCCCCAGCATTTT. It codes for CASSEDRDGNQPQHF.

The J gene is TRBJ2-5, the V gene TRBV7-6, with TRBD1 matching over 11 bases. This CDR3 spans 17 amino acids. V shed 4 bases and J 5 bases; nucleotides not matched to a gene: 12. Germline CDR1 is SGHVS and CDR2 is FNYEAQ. Here the CDR3 DNA reads TGTGCCAGCAGCTATCCACGCGACGGGACAGGGGGGGAGACCCAGTACTTC. Translating gives CASSYPRDGTGGETQYF.

Concerning this clone itself: One junction end disagrees with the germline gene, perhaps due to a read error. This chain links TRBV27 with TRBJ1-1; no definite D call. This CDR3 is 15 amino acids long. Germline loops: CDR1 MNHEY, CDR2 SMNVEV (reference sequence). The CDR3 is CASSLSGEGDTEAFF. CDR3 bases: TGTGCCAGCAGTCTATCCGGTGAAGGCGACACTGAAGCTTTCTTT.

The rearrangement joins TRBV19 to TRBJ2-3, with D maybe TRBD2 (5 bases). The length of the CDR3 is 15 residues. The ends were cut back, 3 bases at V and 0 bases at J, with 10 bases in the middle. Germline CDR1 is LNHDA and CDR2 is SQIVND (reference sequence). This CDR3 is CASSMEDWSTDTQYF. The CDR3 coding sequence is TGTGCCAGTAGTATGGAGGACTGGAGCACAGATACGCAGTATTTT.

The chain combines TRBV27 with TRBJ2-7, with 7 bases matching TRBD2. V shed 8 bases, J shed 2 bases, and the junction held 9 bases outside the gene matches. Germline lookup yields CDR1 MNHEY and CDR2 SMNVEV (reference sequence). The CDR3 has 14 residues. CDR3 in DNA: TGTGCCAGCTCGTTTGCGGGGGTTACCTACGAGCAGTACTTC. It encodes CASSFAGVTYEQYF.

In this sample, this clone turned up once. The V and J genes are TRBV4-1 and TRBJ2-7; 8 bases align to TRBD1. Germline V CDR1 and CDR2: MGHRA, YSYEKL. This CDR3 is 17 amino acids long. The J segment lost 0 bases and the V segment lost 2 bases, leaving 9 bases of the junction unmatched. CDR3 nucleotide sequence: TGCGCCAGCAGCCAACTCTTTACCGGGACAGGCTCCTACGAGCAGTACTTC. Translation: CASSQLFTGTGSYEQYF.

The chain combines TRBV18 with TRBJ2-3; no definite D call. The CDR3 runs 13 residues. Trimming removed 3 bases at V and 1 base at J, with 5 bases between. The germline V gene has CDR1 KGHSH and CDR2 LQKENI. CDR3 loop: CASSPLGTDTQYF. In DNA, the CDR3 is TGTGCCAGCTCACCGTTGGGCACAGATACGCAGTATTTT.

The chain combines TRBV28 with TRBJ1-2, with a tentative D call TRBD1 (6 bases). This CDR3 comprises 15 residues. Germline V gene sequence: CDR1 MDHEN, CDR2 SYDVKM. Trimming took 0 bases from V and 0 from J, leaving 8 bases between them. The CDR3 region is CASSLWGAANYGYTF. The CDR3 DNA follows: TGTGCCAGCAGTTTATGGGGGGCAGCTAACTATGGCTACACCTTC.

This chain links TRBV6-1 with TRBJ1-2, with a weak D call TRBD1 (6 bases). Germline lookup yields CDR1 MNHNS and CDR2 SASEGT. CDR3 length equals 12 residues. Trimming removed 2 bases from V and 7 bases from J, with 8 bases in between. CDR3 protein: CASSELRGGYTF. Here the CDR3 DNA reads TGTGCCAGCAGTGAACTCAGGGGTGGCTACACCTTC.

The chain employs TRBV27 and TRBJ2-1; D call uncertain. V lost 7 bases and J lost 6, with 16 bases in between. The CDR3 is 14 amino acids. The germline gives CDR1 MNHEY, CDR2 SMNVEV (reference sequence). CDR3 nucleotide sequence: TGTGCCAGCACTTTCCCCGGTATGAGCAATGAGCAGTTCTTC. This sequence encodes CASTFPGMSNEQFF.

This clone was counted a few times. The chain couples TRBV9 to TRBJ1-1, with 9 bases fitting TRBD1. Germline CDR1 reads SGDLS; CDR2 reads YYNGEE. CDR3 length equals 15 residues. J gave up 3 bases and V 4 bases, and 7 bases lay outside the gene matches. CDR3 amino acids: CASSTRTGDYTEAFF. CDR3 sequence (DNA): TGTGCCAGCAGCACCCGGACAGGGGATTACACTGAAGCTTTCTTT.

CDR3 DNA sequence: TGTGCCAGCAGCCCCCGGACAGGGGCACCCCTCCACTTT. Encoded protein: CASSPRTGAPLHF. The rearrangement uses TRBV7-6 and TRBJ1-6, with 9 positions matching TRBD1. This CDR3 is built from 13 residues. The germline V gene encodes CDR1 SGHVS and CDR2 FNYEAQ. Trimming cost V 5 bases and J 11 bases; bases outside gene matches: 4.

This rearrangement joins TRBV4-1 to TRBJ1-2; 7 bases align to TRBD1. Germline V gene sequence: CDR1 MGHRA, CDR2 YSYEKL. The V gene end was trimmed by 5 bases and the J gene end by 4 bases; junction bases not matched to a gene: 10. The CDR3 has 15 residues. The CDR3 bases are TGCGCCAGCAGCATAATGCGGGACAGCGGCTATGGCTACACCTTC. This translates into CASSIMRDSGYGYTF.

There are a few counts of this clone. The chain employs TRBV6-1 and TRBJ1-5; D unresolved. The germline V gene has CDR1 MNHNS and CDR2 SASEGT. Trimming stripped 2 bases from V and 4 bases from J, with 9 bases between. This CDR3 is built from 14 residues. Here the CDR3 reads CASSELQPNQPQHF. The CDR3 DNA follows: TGTGCCAGCAGTGAACTACAGCCTAATCAGCCCCAGCATTTT.

This chain connects TRBV9 to TRBJ2-1; D is possibly TRBD1 or TRBD2 (5 bases each). The CDR3 contains 15 residues. Trimming stripped 0 bases from V and 4 bases from J, with 11 bases between. The germline V gene has CDR1 SGDLS and CDR2 YYNGEE. The CDR3 region has the DNA TGTGCCAGCAGCGTAGATACTGGGGGTTACAATGAGCAGTTCTTC. Residues: CASSVDTGGYNEQFF.

Of note for this clone: The junction and the germline gene differ at one end; a read error may be behind it. The chain carries TRBV6-9 and TRBJ1-5; D is uncertain. From germline, CDR1 is MNHGY and CDR2 SVAAGI. The CDR3 runs 13 residues. In nucleotides, the CDR3 is TGTGCCAGCAGTTACAGTCCTCTTCAGTCCCAGCATTTT. It translates to CASSYSPLQSQHF.

The chain recombines TRBV7-8 with TRBJ1-1; TRBD1 is a possible D gene (6 bases). CDR3 length: 15 amino acids. Looked up from germline, CDR1 is SGHVS and CDR2 is FQNEAQ. V was pared by 4 bases and J by 0 bases, with 12 bases between. The CDR3 sequence is CASSSPGELNTEAFF. The DNA of the CDR3 is TGTGCCAGCAGCTCTCCAGGGGAGTTGAACACTGAAGCTTTCTTT.